This T cell receptor beta chain was captured by sequencing in a study of CD8 T cells in ankylosing spondylitis. The study's findings and limits: The disease-linked clones had a CD8+ phenotype and low blood frequencies.

V lost 4 bases to trimming and J lost 1 base, with 14 bases between them. The CDR3 is made up of 15 amino acids. Looked up from germline, CDR1 is SGHRS and CDR2 is YFSETQ. This clonotype was counted many times. Its antigen is not identified. Construction of TCR beta libraries was performed using quantitative 5'-RACE with molecular barcodes. TCRdb used MiXCR to reprocess the 5' RACE reads, holding one entry per CDR3 protein. The table has approximately 45,000 distinct CDR3 sequences, around 10% seen once. The receptor comes from a male donor with ankylosing spondylitis or in good health (not recorded which). The material sequenced was blood, either unsorted or a sorted T cell fraction (not recorded which). The chain is built from TRBV5-1 and TRBJ2-5; D not resolved. The CDR3 sequence is CASSVPGPSQETQYF. The CDR3 nucleotides are TGCGCCAGCAGCGTCCCCGGCCCGTCCCAAGAGACCCAGTACTTC.